These 2 T cell receptor beta chains share one sample of origin, sequenced in a study of T cell repertoires in cytomegalovirus infection. These receptors are not linked to any known antigen. TCRdb independently ran MiXCR on the reads; one entry per CDR3 protein. Among about 220,000 distinct CDR3 sequences listed, approximately 40% were seen once. Sequences were derived from CD8+ T cells from cultured PBMCs, sampled from culture after CMV antigen stimulation. The receptors derive from a human donor in good health (CMV status not recorded). Some clones in this sample may be carry-over from other donors' samples.

J is TRBJ1-1 and V is TRBV27, with unresolved D. Germline CDR1 MNHEY, CDR2 SMNVEV (reference sequence). CDR3 size: 14 residues. The ends were cut back, 5 bases at V and 1 base at J, with 11 bases in the middle. The CDR3 DNA reads TGTGCCAGCAGTACCGGGAACTCGAACACTGAAGCTTTCTTT. Translating it yields CASSTGNSNTEAFF.

There are a few counts of this clonotype. The gene calls are TRBV19 and TRBJ1-5; 10 bases line up with TRBD1. The CDR3 has 16 amino acids. Trimming at V came to 5 bases and at J to 6 bases, leaving 10 bases not matched to a gene. Germline V gene sequence: CDR1 LNHDA, CDR2 SQIVND (reference sequence). DNA for the CDR3: TGTGCCAGTAGTCCAGAAGAGACAGGGGGCACTCAGCCCCAGCATTTT. This translates into CASSPEETGGTQPQHF.